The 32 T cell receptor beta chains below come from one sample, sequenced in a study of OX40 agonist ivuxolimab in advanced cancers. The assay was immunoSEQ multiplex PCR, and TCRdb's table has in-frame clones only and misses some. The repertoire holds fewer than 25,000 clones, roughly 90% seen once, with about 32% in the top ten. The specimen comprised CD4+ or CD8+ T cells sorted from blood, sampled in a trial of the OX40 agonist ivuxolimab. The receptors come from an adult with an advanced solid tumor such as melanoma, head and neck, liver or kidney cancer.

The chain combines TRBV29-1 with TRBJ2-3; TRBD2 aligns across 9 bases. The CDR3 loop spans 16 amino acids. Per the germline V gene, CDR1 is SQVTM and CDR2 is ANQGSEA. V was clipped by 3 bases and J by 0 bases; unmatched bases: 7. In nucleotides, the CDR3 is TGCAGCGTTGACTTTGGACTAGCGTATAGCACAGATACGCAGTATTTT. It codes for CSVDFGLAYSTDTQYF.

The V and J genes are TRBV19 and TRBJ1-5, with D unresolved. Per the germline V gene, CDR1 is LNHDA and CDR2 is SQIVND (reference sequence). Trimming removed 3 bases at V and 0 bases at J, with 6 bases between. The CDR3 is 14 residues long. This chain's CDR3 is CASSILSSNQPQHF. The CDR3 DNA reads TGTGCCAGTAGTATCCTAAGTAGCAATCAGCCCCAGCATTTT.

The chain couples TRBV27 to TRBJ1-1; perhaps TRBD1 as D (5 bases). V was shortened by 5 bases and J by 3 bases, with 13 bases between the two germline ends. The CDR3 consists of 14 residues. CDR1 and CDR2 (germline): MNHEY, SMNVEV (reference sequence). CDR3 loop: CASSPNWGDTEAFF. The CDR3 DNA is TGTGCCAGCAGTCCCAATTGGGGGGACACTGAAGCTTTCTTT.

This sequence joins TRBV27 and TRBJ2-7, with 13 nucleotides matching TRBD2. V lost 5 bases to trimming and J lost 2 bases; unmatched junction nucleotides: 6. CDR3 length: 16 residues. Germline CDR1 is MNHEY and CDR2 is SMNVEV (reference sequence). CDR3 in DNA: TGTGCCAGCAGTGGACTAGCGGGAGTTGGTGCCTACGAGCAGTACTTC. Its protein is CASSGLAGVGAYEQYF.

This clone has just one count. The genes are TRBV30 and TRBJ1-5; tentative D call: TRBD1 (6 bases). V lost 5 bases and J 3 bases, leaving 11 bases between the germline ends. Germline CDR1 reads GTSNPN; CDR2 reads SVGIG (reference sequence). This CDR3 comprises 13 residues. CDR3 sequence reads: CAWDGQNNQPQHF. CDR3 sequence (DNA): TGTGCCTGGGATGGACAGAACAATCAGCCCCAGCATTTT.

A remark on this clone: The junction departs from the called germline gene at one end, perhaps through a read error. CDR3 DNA sequence: TGTGCCACCAGTGACGGACAGGGGGCTGACTATGGCTACACCTTC. This encodes CATSDGQGADYGYTF. The J gene is TRBJ1-2, the V gene TRBV25-1; 11 nucleotides match TRBD1. CDR1 and CDR2 (germline): MGHDK, SYGVNS. The CDR3 has 15 residues.

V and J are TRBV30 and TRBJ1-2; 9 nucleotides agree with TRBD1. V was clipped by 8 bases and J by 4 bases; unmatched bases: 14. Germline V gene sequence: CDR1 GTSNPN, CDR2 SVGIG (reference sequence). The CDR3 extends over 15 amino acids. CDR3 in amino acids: CAGMGGQGLVYGYTF. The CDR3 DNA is TGTGCCGGAATGGGAGGACAGGGGTTGGTCTATGGCTACACCTTC. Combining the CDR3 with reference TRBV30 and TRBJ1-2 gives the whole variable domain SQTIHQWPATLVQPVGSPLSLECTVEGTSNPNLYWYRQAAGRGLQLLFYSVGIGQISSEVPQNLSASRPQDRQFILSSKKLLLSDSGFYLCAGMGGQGLVYGYTFGSGTRLTVV.

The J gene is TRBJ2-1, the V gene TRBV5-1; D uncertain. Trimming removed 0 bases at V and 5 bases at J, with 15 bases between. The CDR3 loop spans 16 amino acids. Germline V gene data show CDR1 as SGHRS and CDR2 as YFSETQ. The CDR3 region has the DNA TGCGCCAGCAGCTTGGCCTTCCTCGGTAGTAACAATGAGCAGTTCTTC. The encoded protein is CASSLAFLGSNNEQFF.

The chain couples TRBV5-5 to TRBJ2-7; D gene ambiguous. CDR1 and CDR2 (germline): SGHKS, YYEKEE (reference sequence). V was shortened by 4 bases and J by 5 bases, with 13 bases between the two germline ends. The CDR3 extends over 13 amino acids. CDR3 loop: CASSHFTVNEQYF. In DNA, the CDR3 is TGTGCCAGCAGCCATTTTACGGTCAACGAGCAGTACTTC. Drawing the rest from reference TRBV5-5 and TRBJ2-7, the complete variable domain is DAGVTQSPTHLIKTRGQQVTLRCSPISGHKSVSWYQQVLGQGPQFIFQYYEKEERGRGNFPDRFSARQFPNYSSELNVNALLLGDSALYLCASSHFTVNEQYFGPGTRLTVT.

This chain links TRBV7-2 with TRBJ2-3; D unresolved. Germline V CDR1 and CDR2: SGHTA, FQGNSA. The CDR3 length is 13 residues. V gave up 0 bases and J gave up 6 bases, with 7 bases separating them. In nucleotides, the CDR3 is TGTGCCAGCAGCTTAGCGCTTACCGATACGCAGTATTTT. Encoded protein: CASSLALTDTQYF.

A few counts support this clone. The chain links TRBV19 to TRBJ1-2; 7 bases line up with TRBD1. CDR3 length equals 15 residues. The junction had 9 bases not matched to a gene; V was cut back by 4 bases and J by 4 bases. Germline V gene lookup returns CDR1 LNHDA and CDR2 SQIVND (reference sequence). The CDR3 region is CASSNYQDRIYGYTF. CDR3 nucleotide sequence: TGTGCCAGTAGTAACTACCAGGACAGGATCTATGGCTACACCTTC.

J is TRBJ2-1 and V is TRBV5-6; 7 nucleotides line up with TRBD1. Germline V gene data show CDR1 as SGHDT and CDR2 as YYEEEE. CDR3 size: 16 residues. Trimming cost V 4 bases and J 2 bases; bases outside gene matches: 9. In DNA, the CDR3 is TGTGCCAGCAGCCACGCTACAGGGGAGCCCTACAATGAGCAGTTCTTC. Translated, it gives CASSHATGEPYNEQFF.

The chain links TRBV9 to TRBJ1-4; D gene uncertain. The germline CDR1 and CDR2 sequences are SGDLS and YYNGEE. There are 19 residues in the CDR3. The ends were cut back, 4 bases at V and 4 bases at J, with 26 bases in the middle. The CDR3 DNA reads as TGTGCCAGCAGCCCCCGTGGAGCGAGGGCTCCTACCAATAATGAAAAACTGTTTTTT. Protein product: CASSPRGARAPTNNEKLFF.

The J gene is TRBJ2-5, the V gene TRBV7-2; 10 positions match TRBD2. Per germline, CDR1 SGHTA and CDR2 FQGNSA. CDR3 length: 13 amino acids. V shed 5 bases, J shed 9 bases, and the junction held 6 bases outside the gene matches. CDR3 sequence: CASSGLAAPPQYF. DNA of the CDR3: TGTGCCAGCAGCGGACTAGCGGCCCCACCCCAGTACTTC.

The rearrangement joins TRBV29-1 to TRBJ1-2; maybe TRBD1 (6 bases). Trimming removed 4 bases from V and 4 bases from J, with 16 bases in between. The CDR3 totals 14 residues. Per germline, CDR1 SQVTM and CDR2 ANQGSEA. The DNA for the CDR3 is TGCAGCGTTGGATTATGGGGGGCAAGCTATGGCTACACCTTC. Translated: CSVGLWGASYGYTF.

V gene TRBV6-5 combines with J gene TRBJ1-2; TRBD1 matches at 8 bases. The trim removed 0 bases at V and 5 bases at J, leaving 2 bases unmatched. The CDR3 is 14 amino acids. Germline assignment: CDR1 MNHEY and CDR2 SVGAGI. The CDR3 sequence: CASSYSTGEYGYTF. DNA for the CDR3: TGTGCCAGCAGTTACTCGACAGGGGAATATGGCTACACCTTC.

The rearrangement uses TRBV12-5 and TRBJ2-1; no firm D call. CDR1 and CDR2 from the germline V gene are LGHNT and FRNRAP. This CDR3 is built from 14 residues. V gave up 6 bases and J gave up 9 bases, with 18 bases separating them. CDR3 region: CASGYQLSTAEQFF. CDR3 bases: TGTGCTAGTGGATACCAACTATCTACCGCTGAGCAGTTCTTC. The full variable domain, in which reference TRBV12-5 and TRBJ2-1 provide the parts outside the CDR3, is DARVTQTPRHKVTEMGQEVTMRCQPILGHNTVFWYRQTMMQGLELLAYFRNRAPLDDSGMPKDRFSAEMPDATLATLKIQPSEPRDSAVYFCASGYQLSTAEQFFGPGTRLTVL.

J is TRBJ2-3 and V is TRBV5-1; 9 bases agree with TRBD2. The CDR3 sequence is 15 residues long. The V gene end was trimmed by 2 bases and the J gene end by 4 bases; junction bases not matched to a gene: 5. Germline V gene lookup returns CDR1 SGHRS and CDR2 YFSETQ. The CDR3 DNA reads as TGCGCCAGCAGCTTCCAGCGGGAGGTGGCAGATACGCAGTATTTT. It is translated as CASSFQREVADTQYF.

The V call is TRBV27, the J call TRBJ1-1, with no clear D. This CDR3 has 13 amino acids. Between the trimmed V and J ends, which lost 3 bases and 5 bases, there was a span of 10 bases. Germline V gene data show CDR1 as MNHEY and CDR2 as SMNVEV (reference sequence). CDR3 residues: CASSLRVGTEAFF. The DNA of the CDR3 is TGTGCCAGCAGTTTGCGGGTGGGGACTGAAGCTTTCTTT.

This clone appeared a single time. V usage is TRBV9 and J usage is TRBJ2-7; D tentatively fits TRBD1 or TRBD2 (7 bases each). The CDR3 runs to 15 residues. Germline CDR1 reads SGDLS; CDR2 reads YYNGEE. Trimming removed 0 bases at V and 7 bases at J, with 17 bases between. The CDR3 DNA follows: TGTGCCAGCAGCGTAGGCTCAGGGGGGGTCTCGGAGCAGTACTTC. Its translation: CASSVGSGGVSEQYF. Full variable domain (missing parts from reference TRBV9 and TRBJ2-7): DSGVTQTPKHLITATGQRVTLRCSPRSGDLSVYWYQQSLDQGLQFLIQYYNGEERAKGNILERFSAQQFPDLHSELNLSSLELGDSALYFCASSVGSGGVSEQYFGPGTRLTVT.

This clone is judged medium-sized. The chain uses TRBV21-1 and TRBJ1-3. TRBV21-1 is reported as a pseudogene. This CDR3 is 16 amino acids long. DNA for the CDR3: TGTGCCAGCAGCAAAGGGATTAAAGGTTCTGGAAACACCATATATTTT. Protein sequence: CASSKGIKGSGNTIYF.

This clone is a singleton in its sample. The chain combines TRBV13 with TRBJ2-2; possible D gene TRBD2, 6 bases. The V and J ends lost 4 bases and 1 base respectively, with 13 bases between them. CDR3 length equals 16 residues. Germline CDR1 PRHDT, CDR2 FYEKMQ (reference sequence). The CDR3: CASSSRTIWNTGELFF. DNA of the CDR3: TGTGCCAGCAGCTCCCGGACTATTTGGAACACCGGGGAGCTGTTTTTT.

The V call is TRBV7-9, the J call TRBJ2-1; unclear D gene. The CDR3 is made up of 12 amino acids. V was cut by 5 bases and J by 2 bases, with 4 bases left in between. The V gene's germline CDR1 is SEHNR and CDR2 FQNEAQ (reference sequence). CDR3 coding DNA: TGTGCCAGCAGCACAGCCTACAATGAGCAGTTCTTC. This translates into CASSTAYNEQFF.

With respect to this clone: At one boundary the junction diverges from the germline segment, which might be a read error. The DNA for the CDR3 is TGTGCCACCAGTGATGGGACTAGCGGCTACGAGCAGTACTTC. Protein sequence: CATSDGTSGYEQYF. The chain employs TRBV27 and TRBJ2-7; TRBD2 matches at 11 bases. Germline-derived CDR1 and CDR2 are MNHEY and SMNVEV (reference sequence). The CDR3 has 14 amino acids.

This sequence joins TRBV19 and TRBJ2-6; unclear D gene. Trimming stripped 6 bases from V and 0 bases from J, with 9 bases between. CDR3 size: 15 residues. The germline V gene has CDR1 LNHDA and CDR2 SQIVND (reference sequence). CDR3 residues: CASRSVSSGANVLTF. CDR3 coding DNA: TGTGCCAGTAGGTCTGTGAGCTCTGGGGCCAACGTCCTGACTTTC.

CDR3 sequence reads: CASSPPDSYEQYF. Written as DNA, the CDR3 is TGTGCCAGCTCACCACCAGACTCCTACGAGCAGTACTTC. This chain connects TRBV18 to TRBJ2-7, with unresolved D. The CDR3 has 13 amino acids. Between the trimmed V and J ends, which lost 0 bases and 0 bases, there was a span of 3 bases. From germline, CDR1 is KGHSH and CDR2 LQKENI.

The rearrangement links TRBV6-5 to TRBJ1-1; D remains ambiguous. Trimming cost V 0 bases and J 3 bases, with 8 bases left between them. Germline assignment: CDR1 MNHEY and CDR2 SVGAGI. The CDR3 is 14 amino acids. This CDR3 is CASSYSFLDTEAFF. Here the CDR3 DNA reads TGTGCCAGCAGTTACTCGTTCTTGGACACTGAAGCTTTCTTT.

The CDR3 region is CASSRSPATNEKLFF. The CDR3, as DNA: TGTGCCAGCAGCCGATCGCCTGCAACTAATGAAAAACTGTTTTTT. The chain employs TRBV5-6 and TRBJ1-4; no clear D. The CDR3 length is 15 residues. The V end lost 4 bases, the J end lost 0 bases, and 10 bases lay between the germline ends. Germline V gene sequence: CDR1 SGHDT, CDR2 YYEEEE.

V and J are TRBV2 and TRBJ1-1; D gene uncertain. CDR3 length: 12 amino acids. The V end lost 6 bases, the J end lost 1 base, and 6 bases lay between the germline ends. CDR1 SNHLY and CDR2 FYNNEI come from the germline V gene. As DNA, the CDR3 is TGTGCCAGCAGGAAGGGGAACACTGAAGCTTTCTTT. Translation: CASRKGNTEAFF.

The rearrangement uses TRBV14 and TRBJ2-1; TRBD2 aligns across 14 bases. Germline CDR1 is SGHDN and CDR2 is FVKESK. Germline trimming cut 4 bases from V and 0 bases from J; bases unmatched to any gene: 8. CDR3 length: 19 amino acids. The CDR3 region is CASSRGGLAGVTSYNEQFF. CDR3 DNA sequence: TGTGCCAGCAGCCGGGGGGGACTAGCGGGAGTCACCTCCTACAATGAGCAGTTCTTC.

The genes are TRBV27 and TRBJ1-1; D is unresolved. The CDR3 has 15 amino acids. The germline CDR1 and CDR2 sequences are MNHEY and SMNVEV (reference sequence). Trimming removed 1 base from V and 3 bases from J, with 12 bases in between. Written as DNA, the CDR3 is TGTGCCAGCAGTTTATTGGGGATCGTGGACACTGAAGCTTTCTTT. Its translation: CASSLLGIVDTEAFF.

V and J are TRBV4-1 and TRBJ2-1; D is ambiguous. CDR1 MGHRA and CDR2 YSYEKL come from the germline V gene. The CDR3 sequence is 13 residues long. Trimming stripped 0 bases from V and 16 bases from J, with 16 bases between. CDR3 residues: CASSQDYLNDHFF. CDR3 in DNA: TGCGCCAGCAGCCAAGACTACCTCAATGACCACTTCTTC.